A single sample is the source of the 24 T cell receptor beta chains below, sequenced in a study of identifying expanded T cells in peripheral blood. Repertoires were generated with immunoSEQ multiplex PCR, while TCRdb's copy carries only in-frame clones and drops some. The table shows some 120,000 clones, with 75% to 90% occurring only once. Sequencing used blood. These receptors were obtained from a person aged 18-70 years in good health.

The chain recombines TRBV5-1 with TRBJ2-2; 8 bases are shared with TRBD1. The CDR3 spans 17 residues. Germline loops: CDR1 SGHRS, CDR2 YFSETQ. J gave up 6 bases and V 0 bases, and 10 bases lay outside the gene matches. The CDR3 reads CASSLAMTGVEPGELFF. Written as DNA, the CDR3 is TGCGCCAGCAGCTTGGCCATGACAGGGGTAGAACCCGGGGAGCTGTTTTTT.

This chain uses TRBV2 with TRBJ1-4, with D maybe TRBD1 (6 bases). The CDR3 consists of 16 residues. Germline V gene lookup returns CDR1 SNHLY and CDR2 FYNNEI. The germline V and J ends were trimmed by 5 bases and 12 bases, with 25 bases remaining between them. The chain's CDR3 is CASSLPSGHLSPELFF. The CDR3 nucleotides read TGTGCCAGCAGTCTACCCTCGGGACACCTGTCTCCCGAACTGTTTTTT. Full variable domain (missing parts from reference TRBV2 and TRBJ1-4): EPEVTQTPSHQVTQMGQEVILRCVPISNHLYFYWYRQILGQKVEFLVSFYNNEISEKSEIFDDQFSVERPDGSNFTLKIRSTKLEDSAMYFCASSLPSGHLSPELFFGSGTQLSVL.

The chain is built from TRBV18 and TRBJ1-6; 7 bases are a match to TRBD1. The J segment lost 7 bases and the V segment lost 1 base, leaving 1 base of the junction unmatched. The length of the CDR3 is 14 residues. CDR1 is KGHSH and CDR2 is LQKENI in the germline V gene. The CDR3 nucleotides read TGTGCCAGCTCACCACAGGGGGCCAATTCACCCCTCCACTTT. Its protein product is CASSPQGANSPLHF.

V gene TRBV14 combines with J gene TRBJ1-3; TRBD1 aligns across 9 bases. The germline CDR1 and CDR2 sequences are SGHDN and FVKESK. This CDR3 region has 19 residues. The V gene end was trimmed by 4 bases and the J gene end by 5 bases; junction bases not matched to a gene: 18. CDR3 nucleotide sequence: TGTGCCAGCAGCCGAACGGCGGGCTCGGACAGGGGCAGTCGAAACACCATATATTTT. Amino acid sequence: CASSRTAGSDRGSRNTIYF.

The chain combines TRBV6-5 with TRBJ1-4; D unclear. In germline, CDR1 is MNHEY, CDR2 SVGAGI. This CDR3 is 11 amino acids long. V shed 5 bases and J shed 8 bases, with 6 bases lying between them. Here the CDR3 DNA reads TGTGCCAGCAGTCGAGGGGAAAAACTGTTTTTT. Translation gives CASSRGEKLFF.

The chain combines TRBV7-8 with TRBJ1-3; no clear D. The germline V and J ends were trimmed by 2 bases and 0 bases, with 5 bases remaining between them. Per the germline V gene, CDR1 is SGHVS and CDR2 is FQNEAQ. The CDR3 consists of 14 residues. CDR3 sequence reads: CASSLLLSGNTIYF. The CDR3 DNA follows: TGTGCCAGCAGCTTATTACTCTCTGGAAACACCATATATTTT. Full variable domain (rest looked up from reference TRBV7-8 and TRBJ1-3): GAGVSQSPRYKVAKRGQDVALRCDPISGHVSLFWYQQALGQGPEFLTYFQNEAQLDKSGLPSDRFFAERPEGSVSTLKIQRTQQEDSAVYLCASSLLLSGNTIYFGEGSWLTVV.

The rearrangement joins TRBV6-1 to TRBJ1-1; D perhaps matches TRBD1 (6 bases). V lost 7 bases, J lost 8 bases, and 11 bases lay in between. Germline V gives CDR1 MNHNS, CDR2 SASEGT. The CDR3 extends over 11 amino acids. This CDR3 reads CASIIGQEAFF. The CDR3 DNA follows: TGTGCCAGCATTATAGGACAGGAAGCTTTCTTT.

This chain connects TRBV18 to TRBJ2-3; a possible D gene is TRBD1 (6 bases). The CDR3 is 15 amino acids. Germline-derived CDR1 and CDR2 are KGHSH and LQKENI. Between the trimmed V and J ends, which lost 2 bases and 1 base, there was a span of 10 bases. CDR3 DNA sequence: TGTGCCAGCTCACCAGGGGGCTGGGGCACAGATACGCAGTATTTT. Its translation: CASSPGGWGTDTQYF.

The chain joins TRBV6-5 to TRBJ1-1; D unresolved. With 7 bases removed from V and 1 base from J, the gap between germline ends came to 4 bases. Germline V gene lookup returns CDR1 MNHEY and CDR2 SVGAGI. This CDR3 is 11 amino acids long. Here the CDR3 reads CASTGNTEAFF. The CDR3 DNA reads TGTGCCAGCACAGGGAACACTGAAGCTTTCTTT.

The rearrangement joins TRBV27 to TRBJ2-1; 7 bases match TRBD1. After removal of 6 bases from V and 2 bases from J, the junction contained 4 bases not matched to a gene. This CDR3 spans 14 amino acids. Germline loops: CDR1 MNHEY, CDR2 SMNVEV (reference sequence). The CDR3 spells CASSRDSPYNEQFF. CDR3 coding DNA: TGTGCCAGCAGCCGGGACAGCCCCTACAATGAGCAGTTCTTC.

The CDR3 sequence is CASSQLAGLATDTQYF. CDR3 sequence (DNA): TGCGCCAGCAGCCAACTCGCGGGACTAGCTACAGATACGCAGTATTTT. J is TRBJ2-3 and V is TRBV4-3, with 9 bases matching TRBD2. From germline, CDR1 is LGHNA and CDR2 YSLEER. CDR3 length: 16 residues. Trimming at V came to 2 bases and at J to 3 bases, leaving 6 bases not matched to a gene.

The chain combines TRBV4-1 with TRBJ2-7; TRBD1 is a possible D gene (6 bases). Germline assignment: CDR1 MGHRA and CDR2 YSYEKL. The V gene lost 0 bases and the J gene lost 6 bases, with 18 bases spanning the gap. The CDR3 has 16 residues. The DNA for the CDR3 is TGCGCCAGCAGCCAAGAAGAAGGGGGTGGGGCACGCGAGCAGTACTTC. Its translation: CASSQEEGGGAREQYF.

V and J are TRBV5-6 and TRBJ1-1; TRBD1 matches 10 bases. Germline CDR1 SGHDT, CDR2 YYEEEE. The CDR3 covers 17 residues. V was clipped by 4 bases and J by 0 bases; unmatched bases: 9. DNA of the CDR3: TGTGCCAGCAGCACGGGACAGGGGCGGACCGTGAACACTGAAGCTTTCTTT. Its protein is CASSTGQGRTVNTEAFF. The whole variable domain, remainder taken from reference TRBV5-6 and TRBJ1-1, is DAGVTQSPTHLIKTRGQQVTLRCSPKSGHDTVSWYQQALGQGPQFIFQYYEEEERQRGNFPDRFSGHQFPNYSSELNVNALLLGDSALYLCASSTGQGRTVNTEAFFGQGTRLTVV.

V gene TRBV19 combines with J gene TRBJ2-7; weak D call: TRBD2 (5 bases). Trimming left V 7 bases short and J 0 bases short, with 13 bases between. Germline V lookup: CDR1 LNHDA, CDR2 SQIVND (reference sequence). The CDR3 is 14 residues long. CDR3 in amino acids: CASTIGLGSYEQYF. The CDR3 DNA reads as TGTGCCAGTACCATAGGACTGGGCTCCTACGAGCAGTACTTC.

This clone was observed once. The rearrangement links TRBV6-5 to TRBJ1-1; D possibly corresponds to TRBD1 (6 bases). Germline values: CDR1 MNHEY, CDR2 SVGAGI. V dropped 6 bases and J dropped 3 bases, with 11 bases sitting between them. CDR3 length: 13 amino acids. In DNA, the CDR3 is TGTGCCAGCAGCTTCAACAGGGACACTGAAGCTTTCTTT. The encoded protein is CASSFNRDTEAFF.

This clone was counted once. This rearrangement joins TRBV4-1 to TRBJ1-4, with a tentative D call TRBD1 (5 bases). Germline CDR1 MGHRA, CDR2 YSYEKL. V was shortened by 1 base and J by 1 base, with 16 bases between the two germline ends. The length of the CDR3 is 18 residues. CDR3 in amino acids: CASSQGAVLGGTNEKLFF. Here the CDR3 DNA reads TGCGCCAGCAGCCAAGGGGCCGTGCTGGGGGGAACTAATGAAAAACTGTTTTTT.

This clone was detected only a few times. V usage is TRBV18 and J usage is TRBJ2-2, with unresolved D. CDR1 is KGHSH and CDR2 is LQKENI in the germline V gene. With 4 bases removed from V and 2 bases from J, the gap between germline ends came to 17 bases. The CDR3 loop spans 17 amino acids. The CDR3 protein is CASSRVRPDLNTGELFF. The CDR3 nucleotides are TGTGCCAGCTCACGGGTCAGACCCGACCTTAACACCGGGGAGCTGTTTTTT.

This chain joins TRBV5-8 and TRBJ1-2; D is ambiguous. V shed 4 bases and J shed 5 bases, with 9 bases lying between them. The CDR3 covers 12 residues. Germline V gives CDR1 SGHTS, CDR2 YDEGEE. This CDR3 reads CASSAGEYGYTF. The CDR3 coding sequence is TGTGCCAGCAGCGCAGGTGAATATGGCTACACCTTC.

The J gene is TRBJ2-3, the V gene TRBV27; 9 bases line up with TRBD1. This CDR3 is 14 amino acids long. V was pared by 7 bases and J by 7 bases, with 9 bases of the junction left unmatched. The germline CDR1 and CDR2 sequences are MNHEY and SMNVEV (reference sequence). The CDR3 loop is CASTRTGQGHTQYF. CDR3 coding DNA: TGTGCCAGCACCCGTACGGGACAGGGCCATACGCAGTATTTT.

This chain connects TRBV11-1 to TRBJ1-2; 8 bases line up with TRBD1. The CDR3 runs to 16 residues. From germline, CDR1 is SGHAT and CDR2 FQDESV (reference sequence). Losses at the gene ends were 4 bases for V and 0 bases for J; bases not matched to a gene: 7. The CDR3 sequence is CASSSAGQAANYGYTF. The CDR3 nucleotides are TGTGCCAGCAGCTCAGCGGGACAGGCAGCTAACTATGGCTACACCTTC.

The rearrangement uses TRBV5-1 and TRBJ1-2; D might be TRBD1 (5 bases). V lost 4 bases to trimming and J lost 6 bases, with 10 bases between them. The CDR3 runs 12 residues. Germline V lookup: CDR1 SGHRS, CDR2 YFSETQ. The CDR3 DNA is TGCGCCAGCAGCCTTGACAGAAATGGCTACACCTTC. It encodes CASSLDRNGYTF.

The chain uses TRBV29-1 and TRBJ1-1, with D possibly matching TRBD1 (5 bases). Germline CDR1 and CDR2: SQVTM and ANQGSEA. This CDR3 spans 12 amino acids. Trimming pared 5 bases from V and 4 bases from J, leaving 11 bases between. CDR3 in amino acids: CSVQDTITEAFF. The CDR3 bases are TGCAGCGTTCAGGACACAATCACTGAAGCTTTCTTT.

The chain employs TRBV7-8 and TRBJ1-1, with no clear D. V was trimmed by 2 bases and J by 4 bases, leaving 11 bases between them. Germline CDR1 and CDR2: SGHVS and FQNEAQ. CDR3 length: 14 amino acids. The CDR3 protein is CASSLTLTSTEAFF. The DNA of the CDR3 is TGTGCCAGCAGCTTAACCCTGACAAGCACTGAAGCTTTCTTT.

This chain uses TRBV4-3 with TRBJ1-3; maybe TRBD1 (5 bases). The CDR3 is 15 residues long. V lost 0 bases to trimming and J lost 9 bases, with 15 bases between them. CDR1 LGHNA and CDR2 YSLEER come from the germline V gene. The CDR3, as DNA: TGCGCCAGCAGCCAAGAAGAGGGCAGGGCTGGCACCATATATTTT. Protein: CASSQEEGRAGTIYF.